This T cell receptor beta chain comes out of a study of CD8 T cells in Susac syndrome. RNA was extracted with the RNeasy kit, and a quantity of roughly 0.5 to 1 ug was reverse transcribed using random hexamers. Amplification of TCR beta CDR3 used immunoSEQ multiplex PCR across 54 Vbeta and 13 Jbeta. One entry per CDR3 protein results from TCRdb running MiXCR on the immunoSEQ multiplex PCR reads. The sample lists about 85,000 distinct CDR3 sequences, roughly 94% occurring once. The length of the CDR3 is 16 residues. The ends were cut back, 5 bases at V and 2 bases at J, with 17 bases in the middle. The V gene's germline CDR1 is SEHNR and CDR2 FQNEAQ (reference sequence).

This TCR came from a human donor with Susac syndrome. What was sequenced was CD8+ T cells from PBMCs. The V and J genes are TRBV7-9 and TRBJ2-3, with D perhaps matching TRBD1 or TRBD2 (7 bases each). In nucleotides, the CDR3 is TGTGCCAGCAGCCCCGGGGAGGGGGCCCACACAGATACGCAGTATTTT. Translation gives CASSPGEGAHTDTQYF. Full variable domain (missing parts from reference TRBV7-9 and TRBJ2-3): DTGVSQNPRHKITKRGQNVTFRCDPISEHNRLYWYRQTLGQGPEFLTYFQNEAQLEKSRLLSDRFSAERPKGSFSTLEIQRTEQGDSAMYLCASSPGEGAHTDTQYFGPGTRLTVL.